These 29 T cell receptor beta chains were all obtained from the same sample, sequenced in a study of blood T cell repertoires in COVID-19. The repertoire was sequenced with immunoSEQ multiplex PCR; TCRdb's copy has only in-frame clones and lacks some. Seen here are approximately 170,000 clones, about 85% observed once, and the top ten hold approximately 1.1%. The sample comprised peripheral blood. The receptors shown here come from a man between 25 and 39 years old with acute or convalescent COVID-19.

The chain links TRBV27 to TRBJ1-6; a possible D gene is TRBD1 (6 bases). V was clipped by 10 bases and J by 9 bases, with 16 bases between them. This CDR3 is built from 13 residues. Germline CDR1 is MNHEY and CDR2 is SMNVEV (reference sequence). This CDR3 is CATAGGRGSPLHF. The CDR3 bases are TGTGCCACGGCGGGGGGCCGGGGTTCACCCCTCCACTTT.

The V call is TRBV6-2 or TRBV6-3, the J call TRBJ1-4, with TRBD1 matching 8 bases. Germline CDR1 reads MNHEY; CDR2 reads SVGEGT. CDR3 size: 15 residues. J gave up 7 bases and V 4 bases, and 8 bases lay outside the gene matches. CDR3 sequence: CASSSAGGAGEKLFF. The CDR3 DNA reads TGTGCCAGCAGTTCTGCAGGGGGCGCGGGTGAAAAACTGTTTTTT.

This clone was picked up one time. This chain links TRBV12-3 or TRBV12-4 with TRBJ1-1, with D uncertain. The CDR3 has 12 amino acids. Trimming stripped 5 bases from V and 10 bases from J, with 14 bases between. This CDR3 is CASSPEYRGAFF. The CDR3 DNA is TGTGCCAGCAGTCCCGAGTACCGTGGAGCTTTCTTT.

In its sample, this clone was seen a few times. This chain uses TRBV5-1 with TRBJ1-4, with D tentatively TRBD1 (5 bases). Germline values: CDR1 SGHRS, CDR2 YFSETQ. V lost 5 bases, J lost 0 bases, and 8 bases lay in between. This CDR3 has 14 amino acids. This CDR3 is CASSLTATNEKLFF. The CDR3 nucleotides are TGCGCCAGCAGTTTGACAGCAACTAATGAAAAACTGTTTTTT.

The V gene is TRBV19, the J gene TRBJ1-5; D may be TRBD1 (5 bases). Trimming left V 5 bases short and J 5 bases short, with 19 bases between. In germline, CDR1 is LNHDA, CDR2 SQIVND (reference sequence). The CDR3 extends over 16 amino acids. CDR3 region: CASSPGLLRVDQPQHF. In DNA, the CDR3 is TGTGCCAGTAGTCCAGGGTTGCTACGGGTAGATCAGCCCCAGCATTTT. Full variable domain (rest looked up from reference TRBV19 and TRBJ1-5): DGGITQSPKYLFRKEGQNVTLSCEQNLNHDAMYWYRQDPGQGLRLIYYSQIVNDFQKGDIAEGYSVSREKKESFPLTVTSAQKNPTAFYLCASSPGLLRVDQPQHFGDGTRLSIL.

The rearrangement joins TRBV12-3 or TRBV12-4 to TRBJ1-5; unclear D gene. The CDR3 is 13 amino acids. With 4 bases removed from V and 2 bases from J, the gap between germline ends came to 6 bases. The CDR3 loop reads CASSSSGNQPQHF. Here the CDR3 DNA reads TGTGCCAGCAGTTCGAGTGGCAATCAGCCCCAGCATTTT.

V and J are TRBV14 and TRBJ2-1; 9 bases are shared with TRBD1. Germline V CDR1 and CDR2: SGHDN, FVKESK. The CDR3 consists of 17 residues. V was clipped by 0 bases and J by 6 bases; unmatched bases: 9. The CDR3 DNA sequence: TGTGCCAGCAGCCAAGACCCTCGGACAGGGGCCGCCAATGAGCAGTTCTTC. The encoded protein is CASSQDPRTGAANEQFF.

This clone has a single count. The chain has TRBV5-1 and TRBJ2-5, with 8 nucleotides matching TRBD1. CDR3 size: 15 residues. Losses at the gene ends were 4 bases for V and 1 base for J; bases not matched to a gene: 6. CDR1 and CDR2 (germline): SGHRS, YFSETQ. CDR3 loop: CASSRTGSPQETQYF. CDR3 DNA: TGCGCCAGCAGCAGGACAGGGTCCCCCCAAGAGACCCAGTACTTC. The entire variable domain, with the rest obtained from reference TRBV5-1 and TRBJ2-5, is as follows: KAGVTQTPRYLIKTRGQQVTLSCSPISGHRSVSWYQQTPGQGLQFLFEYFSETQRNKGNFPGRFSGRQFSNSRSEMNVSTLELGDSALYLCASSRTGSPQETQYFGPGTRLLVL.

V usage is TRBV5-1 and J usage is TRBJ1-6, with a weak D call TRBD1 (5 bases). The V and J ends lost 0 bases and 5 bases respectively, with 9 bases between them. Germline loops: CDR1 SGHRS, CDR2 YFSETQ. The CDR3 totals 15 residues. The CDR3 protein is CASSLEDINNSPLHF. The CDR3 DNA sequence: TGCGCCAGCAGCTTGGAGGACATAAATAATTCACCCCTCCACTTT.

The rearrangement links TRBV19 to TRBJ2-2, with D possibly being TRBD2 (6 bases). The CDR3 consists of 16 residues. Germline assignment: CDR1 LNHDA and CDR2 SQIVND (reference sequence). V lost 5 bases and J 5 bases, leaving 18 bases between the germline ends. As DNA, the CDR3 is TGTGCCAGTAGTGGCGGGGCAGGGATTTATACCGGGGAGCTGTTTTTT. This gives the protein CASSGGAGIYTGELFF.

Here the CDR3 reads CASSQDYWWGWPQHF. The DNA of the CDR3 is TGTGCCAGCAGCCAAGATTATTGGTGGGGCTGGCCCCAGCATTTT. V is TRBV14 and J is TRBJ1-5; TRBD1 is a possible D gene (5 bases). Germline assignment: CDR1 SGHDN and CDR2 FVKESK. The CDR3 runs 15 residues. Trimming removed 0 bases from V and 9 bases from J, with 15 bases in between. The variable domain in full, with the rest retrieved from reference TRBV14 and TRBJ1-5, is EAGVTQFPSHSVIEKGQTVTLRCDPISGHDNLYWYRRVMGKEIKFLLHFVKESKQDESGMPNNRFLAERTGGTYSTLKVQPAELEDSGVYFCASSQDYWWGWPQHFGDGTRLSIL.

In regard to this clone: One end of the junction is discordant with germline, which a read error may explain. The chain recombines TRBV19 with TRBJ1-6; 9 nucleotides align to TRBD1. Germline values: CDR1 LNHDA, CDR2 SQIVND (reference sequence). The CDR3 consists of 16 residues. The CDR3 region is CASSKNPGQGNPPLHF. CDR3 bases: TGTGCCAGTAGTAAAAACCCGGGACAGGGTAATCCACCCCTCCACTTT. Complete variable domain (other parts from reference TRBV19 and TRBJ1-6): DGGITQSPKYLFRKEGQNVTLSCEQNLNHDAMYWYRQDPGQGLRLIYYSQIVNDFQKGDIAEGYSVSREKKESFPLTVTSAQKNPTAFYLCASSKNPGQGNPPLHFGNGTRLTVT.

The V gene is TRBV10-3, the J gene TRBJ1-5; weak D call: TRBD1 (6 bases). Deletions cut 2 bases from V and 4 bases from J, with 9 bases between. CDR1 ENHRY and CDR2 SYGVKD come from the germline V gene. The CDR3 runs 14 residues. The CDR3 loop is CAISERQGNQPQHF. CDR3 DNA: TGTGCCATCAGTGAGCGGCAGGGGAATCAGCCCCAGCATTTT.

The chain couples TRBV9 to TRBJ2-1, with D possibly TRBD1 on 5 matching bases. CDR3 size: 14 residues. Trimming took off 4 bases at V and 8 bases at J, with 16 bases between the two ends. Germline V gene lookup returns CDR1 SGDLS and CDR2 YYNGEE. The CDR3 DNA is TGTGCCAGCAGCCCGGCAGTAGGACAACATGAGCAGTTCTTC. Translated: CASSPAVGQHEQFF.

The CDR3 nucleotides read TGTGCCAGCAGCTTAGATCGGAGGGAAGGCGCTTTCTTT. As protein: CASSLDRREGAFF. The chain couples TRBV11-2 to TRBJ1-1; no clear D. V was clipped by 0 bases and J by 11 bases, with 13 bases between them. Germline loops: CDR1 SGHAT, CDR2 FQNNGV. The CDR3 is 13 residues long. Looking up the rest from reference TRBV11-2 and TRBJ1-1 gives the full variable domain: EAGVAQSPRYKIIEKRQSVAFWCNPISGHATLYWYQQILGQGPKLLIQFQNNGVVDDSQLPKDRFSAERLKGVDSTLKIQPAKLEDSAVYLCASSLDRREGAFFGQGTRLTVV.

The gene calls are TRBV30 and TRBJ1-6; D possibly corresponds to TRBD1 (5 bases). V lost 2 bases to trimming and J lost 4 bases, with 15 bases between them. CDR3 size: 16 residues. CDR1 and CDR2 from the germline V gene are GTSNPN and SVGIG (reference sequence). The CDR3 loop reads CAWSRGSRLYNSPLHF. The CDR3 DNA is TGTGCCTGGAGTAGGGGCAGCAGGCTTTATAATTCACCCCTCCACTTT.

The CDR3 protein is CASSLGGYDYGYTF. CDR3 DNA: TGTGCCAGCAGTCTCGGCGGGTACGACTATGGCTACACCTTC. The V call is TRBV25-1, the J call TRBJ1-2; D ambiguous. The CDR3 loop spans 14 amino acids. CDR1 is MGHDK, CDR2 SYGVNS, per germline. Trimming stripped 5 bases from V and 3 bases from J, with 13 bases between.

This chain connects TRBV19 to TRBJ2-3; D is possibly TRBD1 (5 bases). The CDR3 has 15 amino acids. V lost 6 bases, J lost 0 bases, and 13 bases lay in between. The germline gives CDR1 LNHDA, CDR2 SQIVND (reference sequence). CDR3 region: CASRSGSSSTDTQYF. CDR3 nucleotides: TGTGCCAGTAGATCAGGGTCCTCTAGCACAGATACGCAGTATTTT. Using reference TRBV19 and TRBJ2-3 for the parts outside the CDR3, the full variable domain is DGGITQSPKYLFRKEGQNVTLSCEQNLNHDAMYWYRQDPGQGLRLIYYSQIVNDFQKGDIAEGYSVSREKKESFPLTVTSAQKNPTAFYLCASRSGSSSTDTQYFGPGTRLTVL.

This rearrangement joins TRBV6-6 to TRBJ1-5; maybe TRBD1 (6 bases). The CDR3 spans 16 residues. Trimming left V 5 bases short and J 8 bases short, with 22 bases between. The V gene's germline CDR1 is MNHNY and CDR2 SVGAGI (reference sequence). The CDR3 is CASSNPQGKSLEPQHF. The DNA for the CDR3 is TGTGCCAGCAGTAACCCCCAGGGGAAAAGCCTTGAGCCCCAGCATTTT.

The rearrangement links TRBV7-6 to TRBJ1-4; maybe TRBD1 (5 bases). V was trimmed by 3 bases and J by 7 bases, leaving 9 bases between them. Germline-derived CDR1 and CDR2 are SGHVS and FNYEAQ. The CDR3 consists of 13 residues. The CDR3 DNA follows: TGTGCCAGCAGCTTTGGCGGGGGTGAAAAACTGTTTTTT. Translation gives CASSFGGGEKLFF.

The chain has TRBV7-2 and TRBJ1-5; D not certain. V lost 1 base and J 6 bases, leaving 13 bases between the germline ends. Germline V gene data show CDR1 as SGHTA and CDR2 as FQGNSA. CDR3 length equals 15 residues. The CDR3 region is CASSLEVAGRQPQHF. The CDR3 region has the DNA TGTGCCAGCAGCTTAGAGGTAGCGGGTCGTCAGCCCCAGCATTTT.

The J gene is TRBJ2-2, the V gene TRBV18, with D maybe TRBD1 (6 bases). V lost 2 bases to trimming and J lost 3 bases, with 13 bases between them. The CDR3 loop spans 16 amino acids. In germline, CDR1 is KGHSH, CDR2 LQKENI. The CDR3 sequence is CASSPAGRGDTGELFF. The CDR3 DNA sequence: TGTGCCAGCTCACCAGCGGGCAGGGGTGACACCGGGGAGCTGTTTTTT. Full variable domain (missing parts from reference TRBV18 and TRBJ2-2): NAGVMQNPRHLVRRRGQEARLRCSPMKGHSHVYWYRQLPEEGLKFMVYLQKENIIDESGMPKERFSAEFPKEGPSILRIQQVVRGDSAAYFCASSPAGRGDTGELFFGEGSRLTVL.

CDR3 residues: CASRYPGGYSPLHF. The CDR3 nucleotides read TGTGCCAGCAGATACCCTGGGGGGTATTCACCCCTCCACTTT. V usage is TRBV28 and J usage is TRBJ1-6; possibly TRBD1 for D (5 bases). CDR3 length equals 14 residues. Germline assignment: CDR1 MDHEN and CDR2 SYDVKM. The V end was cut by 6 bases, the J end by 8 bases, with 14 bases between.

The chain uses TRBV19 and TRBJ2-1, with TRBD2 matching over 9 bases. CDR1 is LNHDA, CDR2 SQIVND, per germline (reference sequence). Germline trimming cut 6 bases from V and 3 bases from J; bases unmatched to any gene: 12. The CDR3 extends over 17 amino acids. CDR3 nucleotides: TGTGCCAGTAGACGGGGGGAAGTAGCGGGAGTCTACAATGAGCAGTTCTTC. Encoded protein: CASRRGEVAGVYNEQFF.

The rearrangement uses TRBV2 and TRBJ1-1; weak D call: TRBD1 (6 bases). CDR1 and CDR2 from the germline V gene are SNHLY and FYNNEI. The V end was cut by 6 bases, the J end by 7 bases, with 12 bases between. CDR3 length equals 12 residues. The CDR3 nucleotides read TGTGCCAGCAGAGATAACAGGGATGAAGCTTTCTTT. Its translation is CASRDNRDEAFF. The full variable domain, rest sourced from reference TRBV2 and TRBJ1-1, is EPEVTQTPSHQVTQMGQEVILRCVPISNHLYFYWYRQILGQKVEFLVSFYNNEISEKSEIFDDQFSVERPDGSNFTLKIRSTKLEDSAMYFCASRDNRDEAFFGQGTRLTVV.

The chain recombines TRBV11-2 with TRBJ2-5; unclear D gene. Germline assignment: CDR1 SGHAT and CDR2 FQNNGV. Trimming removed 0 bases from V and 3 bases from J, with 2 bases in between. The CDR3 sequence is 12 residues long. The CDR3 bases are TGTGCCAGCAGCTTAGATAAAGAGACCCAGTACTTC. Its translation is CASSLDKETQYF. Complete variable domain (other parts from reference TRBV11-2 and TRBJ2-5): EAGVAQSPRYKIIEKRQSVAFWCNPISGHATLYWYQQILGQGPKLLIQFQNNGVVDDSQLPKDRFSAERLKGVDSTLKIQPAKLEDSAVYLCASSLDKETQYFGPGTRLLVL.

The genes are TRBV6-1 and TRBJ1-1; tentatively, D is TRBD1 (6 bases). CDR1 and CDR2 from the germline V gene are MNHNS and SASEGT. V lost 4 bases and J 1 base, leaving 16 bases between the germline ends. The CDR3 spans 16 residues. The CDR3 nucleotides read TGTGCCAGCAGTGCCCGGGGGGGGGCGTCGAACACTGAAGCTTTCTTT. The encoded protein is CASSARGGASNTEAFF.

The rearrangement links TRBV28 to TRBJ1-2; D may be TRBD1 (5 bases). Germline CDR1 MDHEN, CDR2 SYDVKM. Trimming took 4 bases from V and 1 from J, leaving 10 bases between them. The CDR3 runs to 14 residues. The CDR3 nucleotides are TGTGCCAGCAGTTGGGGGGGAGTTAACTATGGCTACACCTTC. Amino acid sequence: CASSWGGVNYGYTF.

The V gene is TRBV10-1, the J gene TRBJ1-2, with TRBD1 as a possible D gene (5 bases). Germline V gives CDR1 WNHNN, CDR2 SYGVQD (reference sequence). V was shortened by 7 bases and J by 8 bases, with 14 bases between the two germline ends. This CDR3 has 12 amino acids. CDR3 in DNA: TGCGCCAGCATCTTCGACAGTGGCGGCTACACCTTC. It specifies CASIFDSGGYTF.